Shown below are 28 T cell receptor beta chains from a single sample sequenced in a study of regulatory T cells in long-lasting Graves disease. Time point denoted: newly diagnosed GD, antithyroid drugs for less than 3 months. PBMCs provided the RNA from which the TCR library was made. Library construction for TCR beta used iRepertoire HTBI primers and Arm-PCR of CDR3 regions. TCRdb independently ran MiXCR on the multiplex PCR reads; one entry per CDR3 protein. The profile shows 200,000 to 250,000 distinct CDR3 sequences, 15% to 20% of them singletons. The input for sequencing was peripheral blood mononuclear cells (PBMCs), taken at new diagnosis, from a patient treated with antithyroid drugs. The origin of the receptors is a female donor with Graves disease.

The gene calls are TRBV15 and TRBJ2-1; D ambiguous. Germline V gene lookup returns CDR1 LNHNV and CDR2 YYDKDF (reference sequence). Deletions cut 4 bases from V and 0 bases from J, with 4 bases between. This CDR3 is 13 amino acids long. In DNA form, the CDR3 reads TGTGCCACCAGCAAAAGCTCCTACAATGAGCAGTTCTTC. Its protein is CATSKSSYNEQFF.

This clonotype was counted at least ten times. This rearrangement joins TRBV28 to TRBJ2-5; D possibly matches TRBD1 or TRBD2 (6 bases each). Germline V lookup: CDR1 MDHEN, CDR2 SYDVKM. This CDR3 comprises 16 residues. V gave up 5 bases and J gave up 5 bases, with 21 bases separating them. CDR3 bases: TGTGCCAGCAGTCGCGCGGGGACATCCAGTCTGGAGACCCAGTACTTC. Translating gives CASSRAGTSSLETQYF.

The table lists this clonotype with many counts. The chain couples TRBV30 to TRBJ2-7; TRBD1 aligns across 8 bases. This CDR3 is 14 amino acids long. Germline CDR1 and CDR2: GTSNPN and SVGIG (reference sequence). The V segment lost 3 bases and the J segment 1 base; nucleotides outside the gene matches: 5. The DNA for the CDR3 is TGTGCCTGGAGGGGGACAGGTAAATCCTACGAGCAGTACTTC. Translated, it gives CAWRGTGKSYEQYF.

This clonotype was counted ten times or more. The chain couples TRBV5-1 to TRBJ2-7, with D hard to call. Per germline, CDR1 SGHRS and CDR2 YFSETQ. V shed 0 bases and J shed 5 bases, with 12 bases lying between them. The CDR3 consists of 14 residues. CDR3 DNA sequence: TGCGCCAGCAGCTTGGAAGGGTCGGTCGACGAGCAGTACTTC. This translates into CASSLEGSVDEQYF.

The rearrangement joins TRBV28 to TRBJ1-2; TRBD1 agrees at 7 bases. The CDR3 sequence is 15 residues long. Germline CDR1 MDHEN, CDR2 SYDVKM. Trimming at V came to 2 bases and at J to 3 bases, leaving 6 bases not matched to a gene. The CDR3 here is CASSLPGQGDYGYTF. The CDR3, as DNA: TGTGCCAGCAGTTTACCCGGCCAGGGGGACTATGGCTACACCTTC.

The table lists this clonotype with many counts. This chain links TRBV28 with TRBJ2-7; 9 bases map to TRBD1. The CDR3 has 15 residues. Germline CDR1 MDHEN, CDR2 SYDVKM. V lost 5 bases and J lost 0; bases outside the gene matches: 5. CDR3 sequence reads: CASSGTGSGSYEQYF. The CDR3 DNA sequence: TGTGCCAGCAGTGGGACAGGGAGTGGCTCCTACGAGCAGTACTTC.

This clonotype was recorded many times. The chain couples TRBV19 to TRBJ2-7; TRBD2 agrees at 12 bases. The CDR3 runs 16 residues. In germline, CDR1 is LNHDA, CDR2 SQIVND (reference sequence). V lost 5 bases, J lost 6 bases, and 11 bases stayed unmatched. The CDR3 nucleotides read TGTGCCAGTAGTGGAACTAGCGGGAGGTTTGGAGGCGAGCAGTACTTC. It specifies CASSGTSGRFGGEQYF.

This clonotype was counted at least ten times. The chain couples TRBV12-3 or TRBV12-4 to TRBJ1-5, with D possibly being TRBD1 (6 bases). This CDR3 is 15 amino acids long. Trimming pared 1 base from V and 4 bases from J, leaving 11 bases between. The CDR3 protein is CASSLDTGLNQPQHF. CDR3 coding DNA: TGTGCCAGCAGTTTAGATACAGGGCTGAATCAGCCCCAGCATTTT.

The CDR3 bases are TGTGCCAGTAGTATAGGTCTGCCTAGCGGGAGTTACGATACGCAGTATTTT. This codes for CASSIGLPSGSYDTQYF. The J gene is TRBJ2-3, the V gene TRBV19; 10 positions agree with TRBD2. CDR3 length: 17 amino acids. The germline CDR1 and CDR2 sequences are LNHDA and SQIVND (reference sequence). Trimming at V came to 1 base and at J to 6 bases, leaving 10 bases not matched to a gene.

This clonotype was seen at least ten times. The CDR3 region is CASSLSTGEQYF. The CDR3, as DNA: TGTGCCAGCAGCCTCTCGACAGGGGAGCAGTACTTC. The chain employs TRBV3-1 and TRBJ2-7; TRBD1 aligns across 7 bases. Germline V lookup: CDR1 LGHDT, CDR2 YNNKEL (reference sequence). CDR3 length equals 12 residues. V gave up 4 bases and J gave up 7 bases; unmatched junction bases: 4.

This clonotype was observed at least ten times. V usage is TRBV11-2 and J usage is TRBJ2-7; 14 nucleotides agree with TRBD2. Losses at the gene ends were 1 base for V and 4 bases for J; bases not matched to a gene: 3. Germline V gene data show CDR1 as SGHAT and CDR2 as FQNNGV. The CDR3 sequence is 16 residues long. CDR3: CASSLGTSGRIYEQYF. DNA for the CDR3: TGTGCCAGCAGCTTAGGGACTAGCGGGAGGATTTACGAGCAGTACTTC.

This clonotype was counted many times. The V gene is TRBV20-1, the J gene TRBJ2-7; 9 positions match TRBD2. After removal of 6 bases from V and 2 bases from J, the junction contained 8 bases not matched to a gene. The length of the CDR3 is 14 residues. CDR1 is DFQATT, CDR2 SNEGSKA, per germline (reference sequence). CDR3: CSATGTSSTYEQYF. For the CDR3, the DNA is TGCAGTGCAACCGGGACTAGCTCCACCTACGAGCAGTACTTC.

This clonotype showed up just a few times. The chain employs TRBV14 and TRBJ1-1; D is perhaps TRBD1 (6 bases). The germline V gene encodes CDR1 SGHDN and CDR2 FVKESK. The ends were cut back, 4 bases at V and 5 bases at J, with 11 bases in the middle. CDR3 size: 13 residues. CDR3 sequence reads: CASSRTGFTEAFF. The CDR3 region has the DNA TGTGCCAGCAGCCGTACAGGGTTTACTGAAGCTTTCTTT.

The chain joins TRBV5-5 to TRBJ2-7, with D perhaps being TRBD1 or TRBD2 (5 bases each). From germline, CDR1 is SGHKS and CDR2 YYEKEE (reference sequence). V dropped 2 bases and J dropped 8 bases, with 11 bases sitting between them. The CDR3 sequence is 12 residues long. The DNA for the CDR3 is TGTGCCAGCAGCTTCGGGGACCCTAAGCAGTACTTC. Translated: CASSFGDPKQYF.

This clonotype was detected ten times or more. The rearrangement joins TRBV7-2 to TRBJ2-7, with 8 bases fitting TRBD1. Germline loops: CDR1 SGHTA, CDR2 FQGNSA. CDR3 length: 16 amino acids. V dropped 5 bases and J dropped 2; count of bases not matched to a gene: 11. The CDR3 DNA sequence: TGTGCCAGCAGCACCTCCGGGACAGGTCTCCCCTACGAGCAGTACTTC. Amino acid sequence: CASSTSGTGLPYEQYF.

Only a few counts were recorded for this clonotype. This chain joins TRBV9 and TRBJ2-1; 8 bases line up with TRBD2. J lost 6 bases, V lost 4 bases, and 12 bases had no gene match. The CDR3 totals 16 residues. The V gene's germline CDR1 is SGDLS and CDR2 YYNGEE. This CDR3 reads CASSPTGTRIGNEQFF. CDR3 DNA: TGTGCCAGCAGCCCTACCGGGACTAGGATAGGCAATGAGCAGTTCTTC.

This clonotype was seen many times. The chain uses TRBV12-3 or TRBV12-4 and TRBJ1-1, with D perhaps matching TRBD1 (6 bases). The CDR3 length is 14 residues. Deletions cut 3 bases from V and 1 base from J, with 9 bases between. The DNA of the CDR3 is TGTGCCAGCAGTTTTACGGGGGCGAACACTGAAGCTTTCTTT. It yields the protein CASSFTGANTEAFF.

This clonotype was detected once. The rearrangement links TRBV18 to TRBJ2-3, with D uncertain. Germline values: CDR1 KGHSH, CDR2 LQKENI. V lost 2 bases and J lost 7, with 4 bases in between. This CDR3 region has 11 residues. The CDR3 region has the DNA TGTGCCAGCTCACCAGAAAATACGCAGTATTTT. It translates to CASSPENTQYF.

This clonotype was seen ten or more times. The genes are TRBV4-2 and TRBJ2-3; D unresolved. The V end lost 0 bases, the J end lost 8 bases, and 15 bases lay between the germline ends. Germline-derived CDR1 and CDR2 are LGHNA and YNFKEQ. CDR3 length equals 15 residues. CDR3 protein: CASSQDPTVYGTQYF. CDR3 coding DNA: TGTGCCAGCAGCCAAGATCCCACGGTCTACGGTACGCAGTATTTT.

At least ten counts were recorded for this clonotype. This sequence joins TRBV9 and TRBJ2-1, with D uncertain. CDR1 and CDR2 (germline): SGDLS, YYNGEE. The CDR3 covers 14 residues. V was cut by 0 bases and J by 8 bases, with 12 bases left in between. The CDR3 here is CASSVGPLKDEQFF. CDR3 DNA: TGTGCCAGCAGCGTAGGCCCCCTGAAGGATGAGCAGTTCTTC.

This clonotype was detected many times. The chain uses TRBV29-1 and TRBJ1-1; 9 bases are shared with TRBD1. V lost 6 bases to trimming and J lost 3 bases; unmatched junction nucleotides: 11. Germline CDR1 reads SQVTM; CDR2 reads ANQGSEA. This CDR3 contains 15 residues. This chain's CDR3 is CSVGGLQGADTEAFF. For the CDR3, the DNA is TGCAGCGTGGGGGGCCTACAGGGGGCGGACACTGAAGCTTTCTTT.

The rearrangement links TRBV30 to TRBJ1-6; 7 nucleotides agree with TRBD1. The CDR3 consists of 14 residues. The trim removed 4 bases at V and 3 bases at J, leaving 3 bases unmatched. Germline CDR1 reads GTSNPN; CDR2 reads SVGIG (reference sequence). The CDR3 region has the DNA TGTGCCTGGACCAGGGGGATCTATAATTCACCCCTCCACTTT. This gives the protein CAWTRGIYNSPLHF.

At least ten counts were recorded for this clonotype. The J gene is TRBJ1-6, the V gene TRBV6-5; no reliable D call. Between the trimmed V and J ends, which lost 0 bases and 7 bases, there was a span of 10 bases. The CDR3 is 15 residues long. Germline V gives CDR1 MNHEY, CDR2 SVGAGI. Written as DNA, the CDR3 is TGTGCCAGCAGTTACTCCCCAATACCGAATTCACCCCTCCACTTT. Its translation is CASSYSPIPNSPLHF.

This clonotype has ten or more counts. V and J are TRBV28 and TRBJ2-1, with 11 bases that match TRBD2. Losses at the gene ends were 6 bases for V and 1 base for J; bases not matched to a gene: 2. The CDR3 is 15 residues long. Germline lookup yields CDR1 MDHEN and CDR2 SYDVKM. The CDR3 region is CASRTSGSSYNEQFF. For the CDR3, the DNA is TGTGCCAGCAGAACTAGCGGGAGTTCCTACAATGAGCAGTTCTTC. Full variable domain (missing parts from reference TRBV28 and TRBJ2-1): DVKVTQSSRYLVKRTGEKVFLECVQDMDHENMFWYRQDPGLGLRLIYFSYDVKMKEKGDIPEGYSVSREKKERFSLILESASTNQTSMYLCASRTSGSSYNEQFFGPGTRLTVL.

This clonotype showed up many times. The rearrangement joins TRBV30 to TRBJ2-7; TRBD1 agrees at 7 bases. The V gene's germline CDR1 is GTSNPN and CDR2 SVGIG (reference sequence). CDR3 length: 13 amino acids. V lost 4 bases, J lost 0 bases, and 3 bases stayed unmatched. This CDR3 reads CAWTTGHSYEQYF. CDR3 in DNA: TGTGCCTGGACGACAGGGCACTCCTACGAGCAGTACTTC. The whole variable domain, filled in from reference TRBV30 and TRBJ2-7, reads SQTIHQWPATLVQPVGSPLSLECTVEGTSNPNLYWYRQAAGRGLQLLFYSVGIGQISSEVPQNLSASRPQDRQFILSSKKLLLSDSGFYLCAWTTGHSYEQYFGPGTRLTVT.

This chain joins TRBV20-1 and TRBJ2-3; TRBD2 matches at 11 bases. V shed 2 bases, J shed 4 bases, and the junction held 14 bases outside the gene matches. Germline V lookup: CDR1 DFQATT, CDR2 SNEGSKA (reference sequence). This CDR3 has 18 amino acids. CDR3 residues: CSARYSGRALGQADTQYF. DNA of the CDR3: TGCAGTGCTAGATATAGCGGGAGGGCCCTAGGGCAGGCAGATACGCAGTATTTT.

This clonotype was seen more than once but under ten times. CDR3 region: CSASPGLASEQFF. The CDR3 DNA is TGCAGTGCTAGTCCCGGACTAGCATCCGAGCAGTTCTTC. The V and J genes are TRBV20-1 and TRBJ2-1, with 8 bases that match TRBD2. Germline loops: CDR1 DFQATT, CDR2 SNEGSKA (reference sequence). With V trimmed by 3 bases and J by 10 bases, 8 bases remained unmatched. The CDR3 consists of 13 residues.

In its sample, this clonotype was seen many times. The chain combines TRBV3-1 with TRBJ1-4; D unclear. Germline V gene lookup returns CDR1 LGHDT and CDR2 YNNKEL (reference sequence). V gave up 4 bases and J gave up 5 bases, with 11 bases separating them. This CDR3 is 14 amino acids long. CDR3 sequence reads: CASSPPGSNEKLFF. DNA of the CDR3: TGTGCCAGCAGCCCACCGGGTTCGAATGAAAAACTGTTTTTT.